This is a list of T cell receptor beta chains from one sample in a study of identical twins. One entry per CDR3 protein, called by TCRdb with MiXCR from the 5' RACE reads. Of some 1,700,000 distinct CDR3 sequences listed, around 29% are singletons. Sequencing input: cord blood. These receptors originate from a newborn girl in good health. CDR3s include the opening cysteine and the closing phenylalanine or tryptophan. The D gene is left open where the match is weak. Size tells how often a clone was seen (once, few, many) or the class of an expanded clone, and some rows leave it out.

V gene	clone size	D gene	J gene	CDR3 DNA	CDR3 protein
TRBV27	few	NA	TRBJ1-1	TGTGCCAGCAGTCCGCGCTGGGGGACTGAAGCTTTCTTT	CASSPRWGTEAFF
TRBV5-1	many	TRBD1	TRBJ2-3	TGCGCCAGCAGCCCTACAGGGGGGAGCACAGATACGCAGTATTTT	CASSPTGGSTDTQYF
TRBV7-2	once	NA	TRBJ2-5	TGTGCCAGCAGCTTAGGTGTATATTACGCCTTGAGGGAGACCCAGTACTTC	CASSLGVYYALRETQYF
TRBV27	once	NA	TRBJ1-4	TGTGCCAGCAGTTCATGGACAGCAACTAATGAAAAACTGTTTTTT	CASSSWTATNEKLFF
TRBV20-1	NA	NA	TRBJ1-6	TGCAGTGCTAAGAGGACAGCCTCCAGTGATTCACCCCTCCACTTT	CSAKRTASSDSPLHF
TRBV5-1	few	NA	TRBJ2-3	TGCGCCAGCAGCCCCGGTAATATGCTAGCGTACGCTACGGGGGTTACGCAGTATTTT	CASSPGNMLAYATGVTQYF
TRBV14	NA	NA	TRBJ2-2	TGTGCCAGCAGTAAGGACCACCGGGGCGGGGAGCTGTTTTTT	CASSKDHRGGELFF
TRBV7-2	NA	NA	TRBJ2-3	TGTGCCAGCAGCTTAGGGAGTTTTGGGGGGGATACGCAGTATTTT	CASSLGSFGGDTQYF
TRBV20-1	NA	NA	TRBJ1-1	TGCAGTGCGAGAAAGTCAGGGAACACTGAAGCTTTCTTT	CSARKSGNTEAFF
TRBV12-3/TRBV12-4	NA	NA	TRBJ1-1	TGTGCCAGCAGTTCCCCAGGGGCAAAAACTGAAGCTTTCTTT	CASSSPGAKTEAFF
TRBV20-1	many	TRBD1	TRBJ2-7	TGCAGTGCTAGAGATGGACAGGGAATATCCTACGAGCAGTACTTC	CSARDGQGISYEQYF
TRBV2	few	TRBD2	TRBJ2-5	TGTGCCAGCCAACTAGCGGGAGTCGAGGAGACCCAGTACTTC	CASQLAGVEETQYF
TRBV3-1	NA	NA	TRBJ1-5	TGTGCCAGCAGCCAAGGGGGACCTCACATCAATCAGCCCCAGCATTTT	CASSQGGPHINQPQHF
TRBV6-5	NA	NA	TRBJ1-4	TGTGCCAGCAACGACGGAAGGAATGAAAAACTGTTTTTT	CASNDGRNEKLFF
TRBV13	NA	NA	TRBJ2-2	TGTGCCAGCAGCTTAGAGTGGGGGTCCGGGGAGCTGTTTTTT	CASSLEWGSGELFF
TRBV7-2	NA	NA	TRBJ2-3	TGTGCCAGCAGCTTGCTGCGATCAGATACGCAGTATTTT	CASSLLRSDTQYF
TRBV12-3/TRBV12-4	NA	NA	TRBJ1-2	TGTGCCAGCAGTTTAAGATTCTCAAACTATGGCTACACCTTC	CASSLRFSNYGYTF
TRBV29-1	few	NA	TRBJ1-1	TGCAGCGTTGCGGGACAAATGAACACTGAAGCTTTCTTT	CSVAGQMNTEAFF
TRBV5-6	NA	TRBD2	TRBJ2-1	TGTGCCAGCAGCTTTCGGCTTCTTAGCGGGAGGAATGAGCAGTTCTTC	CASSFRLLSGRNEQFF
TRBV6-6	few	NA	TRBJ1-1	TGTGCCAGCAGTACCCAGGGAGGGGGCACTGAAGCTTTCTTT	CASSTQGGGTEAFF
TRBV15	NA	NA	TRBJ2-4	TGTGCCACCAGCACCCAATACCGGGACGAAAACATTCAGTACTTC	CATSTQYRDENIQYF
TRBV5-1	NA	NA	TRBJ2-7	TGCGCCAGCCGAAAACCAGGGCAACCCTACGAGCAGTACTTC	CASRKPGQPYEQYF
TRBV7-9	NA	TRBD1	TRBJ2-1	TGTGCCAGCAGCCGAAGACAGGGCGTACCATACAATGAGCAGTTCTTC	CASSRRQGVPYNEQFF
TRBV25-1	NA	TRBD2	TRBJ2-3	TGTGCCAGCAGTGATACGGAGGGACTAGCAGGCACAGATACGCAGTATTTT	CASSDTEGLAGTDTQYF
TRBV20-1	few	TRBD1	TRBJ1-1	TGCAGTGCTCGCCGGGACAGGGTGAACACTGAAGCTTTCTTT	CSARRDRVNTEAFF
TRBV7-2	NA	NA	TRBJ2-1	TGTGCCAGCAGCCCAAATAGGGGGACTACCTTCCATGAGCAGTTCTTC	CASSPNRGTTFHEQFF